This T cell receptor beta chain was sequenced during a study of cytomegalovirus exposure and HLA in healthy donors. On this clone: Its matching antigen is unknown.

The CDR3 is made up of 17 amino acids. V dropped 4 bases and J dropped 3 bases, with 22 bases sitting between them. The V gene's germline CDR1 is SGHAT and CDR2 FQNNGV. TCRdb's table, derived via immunoSEQ multiplex PCR, lists solely in-frame clones and lacks some. Among hundreds of thousands of clones listed, 85% to 90% were seen once. Findings and limits, study-wide: Rare TCR sequences predominated, though certain public TCRs were found in many donors.

The origin of this receptor is a woman in her late teens or twenties in good health and CMV-seronegative. The chain combines TRBV11-2 with TRBJ2-7, with D possibly being TRBD2 (6 bases). The sequencing input was PBMCs. CDR3 loop: CASSSTRAGSKYYEQYF. The CDR3 DNA follows: TGTGCCAGCAGCTCCACCCGGGCGGGGAGCAAATACTACGAGCAGTACTTC.